This T cell receptor (beta chain) was sequenced for a study of T cell responses to AZD1222 COVID-19 vaccine. Study-wide background: Pooled together were second doses at about 4 or about 12 weeks.

Notes on this clone: Its antigen is not known.

Trimming removed 0 bases at V and 10 bases at J, with 12 bases between. Germline assignment: CDR1 LGHDT and CDR2 YNNKEL (reference sequence). The CDR3 has 13 amino acids. TCRdb keeps only in-frame clones here, not all; method: immunoSEQ multiplex PCR. The table shows 85,000 to 110,000 clones, with approximately 89% occurring only once. Study-wide points: Clonal diversity was possibly underestimated, and white British individuals and females predominated among donors. Sampling captured repertoires only after the peak T cell response.

The TCR sequence derives from an adult in good health. The J gene is TRBJ1-2, the V gene TRBV3-1 (or the pseudogene TRBV3-2); D is ambiguous. The sequenced sample was peripheral blood, obtained on day 0 of AZD1222 vaccination. The CDR3 DNA reads TGTGCCAGCAGCCAAGATTATGGGGATACCTACACCTTC. It yields the protein CASSQDYGDTYTF.